This T cell receptor (beta chain) was obtained from a study of cytomegalovirus exposure and HLA in healthy donors. Study-wide results and caveats: The study listed approximately 170 cytomegalovirus-associated TCR beta chains. It is likely that the observed cluster of highly shared sequence variants was a sequencing artifact.

Use of 60 Vbeta and 13 Jbeta primers characterized the PCR. The method was immunoSEQ multiplex PCR; TCRdb's version includes in-frame clones alone and lacks a portion of them. The repertoire holds approximately 100,000 clones, with 60% to 75% as singletons. Between the trimmed V and J ends, which lost 2 bases and 1 base, there was a span of 12 bases. CDR1 and CDR2 (germline): SGDLS, YYNGEE. The CDR3 consists of 15 residues. This clone was found a few times. The target antigen is unknown. Sequences were obtained from PBMCs. The source is a man in his 60s in good health and CMV-seronegative. V gene TRBV9 combines with J gene TRBJ1-2; D may be TRBD1 (6 bases). This CDR3 is CASSVTGIGNYGYTF. CDR3 DNA: TGTGCCAGCAGCGTTACAGGGATAGGTAACTATGGCTACACCTTC.